This TCR beta chain was documented in a study of blood T cell repertoires in COVID-19. Background on the study: Spain, Italy and the United States supplied samples that represented acute and convalescent COVID-19.

Per the authors' pipeline: For nucleated cells, counts were estimated from reference gene primer amplification. Here immunoSEQ multiplex PCR was the method, and the copy in TCRdb shows in-frame clones only, minus some. V and J calls and clone size follow that table, whereas D and trimming were derived from the DNA. The data hold about 87,000 clones, with approximately 89% observed a single time. This TCR derives from a human donor with acute or convalescent COVID-19. The donor label of this sample is uncertain. Sequencing used peripheral blood.

The CDR3 region is CASQTGGQRNEQFF. The CDR3 nucleotides read TGCGCCAGCCAGACAGGGGGTCAAAGGAATGAGCAGTTCTTC. This chain connects TRBV5-1 to TRBJ2-1, with 9 bases lining up with TRBD1. Unmatched junction bases numbered 9, after V lost 7 bases and J lost 7 bases. The CDR3 consists of 14 residues. Germline lookup yields CDR1 SGHRS and CDR2 YFSETQ.